This T cell receptor beta chain is from a study of vaccination and CD4 T cells after COVID-19. Comment on this clonotype: What it binds is unknown.

As for treatment: roughly 10-day PBMC culture with coronavirus spike peptide pools or control peptides (ViraFEST assay). An Oncomine TCR Beta short-read assay was used to sequence the DNA from cultured CD4+ T cells. TCRdb reanalysed the PCR reads using MiXCR and keeps one entry per CDR3 protein. The table has some 17,000 distinct CDR3 sequences, roughly 77% seen once; the top ten hold roughly 15%. The germline gives CDR1 DFQATT, CDR2 SNEGSKA (reference sequence). The CDR3 spans 17 residues. V gave up 3 bases and J gave up 1 base, with 21 bases separating them. The chain is built from TRBV20-1 and TRBJ2-5; no clear D gene. This TCR was sampled from a human donor who had recovered from COVID-19. The specimen was CD4+ T cells from blood, cultured in vitro. CDR3 protein: CSARTARAAVTQETQYF. Written as DNA, the CDR3 is TGCAGTGCTAGGACGGCAAGGGCGGCAGTAACCCAAGAGACCCAGTACTTC.